The rows below give T cell receptor beta chains drawn from one sample of a study of technical replicates of blood from four donors. TCRdb keeps only in-frame clones here, not all; method: immunoSEQ multiplex PCR. The sample shows approximately 88,000 clones, around 94% of them seen only once. The material sequenced was T cells isolated from PBMCs. These receptors were obtained from a human donor in good health. The CDR3 runs from the conserved cysteine through the conserved F or W. The D gene is left open where the match is weak. Only part of the rows carry a size: once, few, many, or a class if the clone is expanded.

d_call: TRBD2; j_call: TRBJ2-3; v_call: TRBV6-1; clone_size: NA; cdr3_nt: TGTGCCAGCAGATTCAGCGGGAGTTCTGCAGATACGCAGTATTTT; cdr3_aa: CASRFSGSSADTQYF
d_call: NA; j_call: TRBJ1-1; v_call: TRBV6-5; clone_size: NA; cdr3_nt: TGTGCCAGCAGTACTGTACAGAGTGGCACTGAAGCTTTCTTT; cdr3_aa: CASSTVQSGTEAFF
d_call: NA; j_call: TRBJ2-5; v_call: TRBV7-6; clone_size: NA; cdr3_nt: TGTGCCAGCAGCTTAGTTTGGCGGGCGGAGGGGACCCAGTACTTC; cdr3_aa: CASSLVWRAEGTQYF
d_call: NA; j_call: TRBJ2-3; v_call: TRBV7-2; clone_size: once; cdr3_nt: TGTGCCAGCAGCTTAGGGCTAGCCGGAGATACGCAGTATTTT; cdr3_aa: CASSLGLAGDTQYF
d_call: NA; j_call: TRBJ2-7; v_call: TRBV11-3; clone_size: NA; cdr3_nt: TGTGCCAGCAGCTTTGGGGAGACTCCCTACGAGCAGTACTTC; cdr3_aa: CASSFGETPYEQYF
d_call: NA; j_call: TRBJ2-7; v_call: TRBV14; clone_size: NA; cdr3_nt: TGTGCCAGCAGCCAAGATCATGTAGCGGAGCAGTACTTC; cdr3_aa: CASSQDHVAEQYF
d_call: NA; j_call: TRBJ1-3; v_call: TRBV29-1; clone_size: NA; cdr3_nt: TGCAGCGTTGAGGGGGGGGAACTACCTGGAAACACCATATATTTT; cdr3_aa: CSVEGGELPGNTIYF
d_call: NA; j_call: TRBJ1-1; v_call: TRBV7-9; clone_size: NA; cdr3_nt: TGTGCCAGCTCTAGCCGGTCTGAAGCTTTCTTT; cdr3_aa: CASSSRSEAFF
d_call: NA; j_call: TRBJ2-1; v_call: TRBV19; clone_size: NA; cdr3_nt: TGTGCCAGTAGGAAGGAGACTATAAACAATGAGCAGTTCTTC; cdr3_aa: CASRKETINNEQFF
d_call: NA; j_call: TRBJ2-5; v_call: TRBV6-5; clone_size: NA; cdr3_nt: TGTGCCAGCCCCCGCGAAGCGGAACAAGAGACCCAGTACTTC; cdr3_aa: CASPREAEQETQYF
d_call: TRBD2; j_call: TRBJ2-7; v_call: TRBV27; clone_size: NA; cdr3_nt: TGTGCCAGCAGTGTGGGGCTAGCGGGGGATCCCATTTCCTCCTACGAGCAGTACTTC; cdr3_aa: CASSVGLAGDPISSYEQYF
d_call: TRBD1; j_call: TRBJ1-5; v_call: TRBV6-5; clone_size: NA; cdr3_nt: TGTGCCAGCAGGACAGGGATTCAGCCCCAGCATTTT; cdr3_aa: CASRTGIQPQHF
d_call: TRBD2; j_call: TRBJ2-2; v_call: TRBV27; clone_size: NA; cdr3_nt: TGTGCCACCGCCGGGACTAGCACCGGGGAGCTGTTTTTT; cdr3_aa: CATAGTSTGELFF
d_call: TRBD1; j_call: TRBJ1-2; v_call: TRBV6-5; clone_size: NA; cdr3_nt: TGTGCCAGCAGTTACTCCGGGACAGGCCTCCGATATGGCTACACCTTC; cdr3_aa: CASSYSGTGLRYGYTF
d_call: TRBD1; j_call: TRBJ1-5; v_call: TRBV7-9; clone_size: NA; cdr3_nt: TGTGCCACCACAGACAGGGCCTCCAATCAGCCCCAGCATTTT; cdr3_aa: CATTDRASNQPQHF
d_call: NA; j_call: TRBJ1-6; v_call: TRBV5-1; clone_size: once; cdr3_nt: TGCGCCAGCAGCTTGGAACCGCACCTAGGAGTATATAATTCACCCCTCCACTTT; cdr3_aa: CASSLEPHLGVYNSPLHF